This TCR beta chain was observed in a study of T cells in Graves' hyperthyroidism and ophthalmopathy. Clinical symptoms, serum thyroxine, TRAb, thyroid ultrasound and orbital computed tomography established diagnosis. This clonotype occurred many times. Regions amplified from RNA transcripts were the TCR beta CDR3 regions. RT-PCR in the first round (using the HTBI primer set) targeted the TCR CDR3. TCRdb passed the multiplex PCR reads through MiXCR, listing each CDR3 protein once. The data show under 350,000 distinct CDR3 sequences, roughly a fifth seen once. The CDR3 length is 15 residues. Germline V CDR1 and CDR2: LGHDT, YNNKEL (reference sequence). Deletions cut 8 bases from V and 4 bases from J, with 20 bases between.

This TCR was sampled from a woman aged 45-59 years with Graves' hyperthyroidism. Input material: blood. The V and J genes are TRBV3-1 and TRBJ1-2; TRBD1 might be the D (6 bases). Written as DNA, the CDR3 is TGTGCCAGCGGCCCCCAAGGGGGAGCCGTCTATGGCTACACCTTC. This encodes CASGPQGGAVYGYTF.